The 12 T cell receptor beta chains reported below all come from one sample, sequenced in a study of molecular identifiers for immune sequencing clone quantification. TCRdb called the PCR reads again in MiXCR, with one record for every CDR3 protein. The profile shows roughly 630,000 distinct CDR3 sequences, around 25% of them singletons. The sequencing input was naive CD8+ T cells from blood, with Jurkat cell RNA spiked in. Subset: FACS-sorted CD8+CD4-CCR7+CD45RA+ naive T cells. All receptors derive from a human donor in good health. Some libraries in this study had Jurkat cell RNA spiked in.

This sequence joins TRBV10-2 and TRBJ1-1; D possibly corresponds to TRBD1 (6 bases). Per the germline V gene, CDR1 is WSHSY and CDR2 is SAAADI. This CDR3 is 14 amino acids long. V lost 5 bases to trimming and J lost 4 bases, with 14 bases between them. The CDR3 here is CASSRGAAATEAFF. Written as DNA, the CDR3 is TGCGCCAGCAGTCGGGGGGCAGCGGCCACTGAAGCTTTCTTT.

About this clonotype: One base away lies a much larger clone, so this may be a sequencing read error. The chain uses TRBV12-3 or TRBV12-4 and TRBJ1-5; unclear D gene. This CDR3 comprises 15 residues. Trimming removed 8 bases at V and 9 bases at J, with 23 bases between. CDR3 sequence reads: CASGSPKTADAPQHF. CDR3 in DNA: TGTGCCAGCGGTTCCCCTAAAACTGCTGATGCGCCCCAGCATTTT.

This clonotype was found many times. The CDR3, as DNA: TGTGCCAGCACTGCGGACGGAAACACTGAAGCTTTCTTT. This codes for CASTADGNTEAFF. J is TRBJ1-1 and V is TRBV28; D not resolved. Trimming pared 7 bases from V and 2 bases from J, leaving 11 bases between. The CDR3 totals 13 residues. CDR1 MDHEN and CDR2 SYDVKM come from the germline V gene. Full variable domain (remainder filled in from reference TRBV28 and TRBJ1-1): DVKVTQSSRYLVKRTGEKVFLECVQDMDHENMFWYRQDPGLGLRLIYFSYDVKMKEKGDIPEGYSVSREKKERFSLILESASTNQTSMYLCASTADGNTEAFFGQGTRLTVV.

In the case of this clonotype: A much bigger clone sits one base away, suggesting this may be a read error. J is TRBJ2-1 and V is TRBV24-1; D gene uncertain. Germline V lookup: CDR1 KGHDR, CDR2 SFDVKD. The CDR3 has 13 residues. V was cut by 2 bases and J by 8 bases, with 9 bases left in between. Here the CDR3 reads CATSDSSHDEQFF. For the CDR3, the DNA is TGTGCCACCAGTGATTCGTCACACGATGAGCAGTTCTTC.

V usage is TRBV7-2 and J usage is TRBJ2-7; tentative D call: TRBD2 (5 bases). The V gene lost 4 bases and the J gene lost 5 bases, with 12 bases spanning the gap. The CDR3 is 13 amino acids. Germline assignment: CDR1 SGHTA and CDR2 FQGNSA. Here the CDR3 DNA reads TGTGCCAGCAGCTCTAGCCGACCTCACGAGCAGTACTTC. It encodes CASSSSRPHEQYF.

This clonotype was observed many times. The chain recombines TRBV6-6 with TRBJ2-7; the match to TRBD1 covers 11 bases. Germline V gene sequence: CDR1 MNHNY, CDR2 SVGAGI (reference sequence). V trimming: 0 bases; J trimming: 4 bases; junction bases outside the gene matches: 2. There are 15 residues in the CDR3. This CDR3 is CASSYSGTGGYEQYF. The CDR3 nucleotides are TGTGCCAGCAGTTACTCCGGGACAGGGGGGTACGAGCAGTACTTC.

This clonotype has more than one count but fewer than ten. The chain recombines TRBV27 with TRBJ1-3; D call uncertain. Germline assignment: CDR1 MNHEY and CDR2 SMNVEV (reference sequence). CDR3 length: 14 residues. V shed 3 bases and J shed 2 bases, with 8 bases lying between them. The CDR3 bases are TGTGCCAGCAGTTTGGGCAGAGCTGGAAACACCATATATTTT. Its translation is CASSLGRAGNTIYF.

This clonotype was recorded a few times. The chain links TRBV13 to TRBJ2-1; D gene ambiguous. Germline CDR1 PRHDT, CDR2 FYEKMQ (reference sequence). This CDR3 is built from 15 residues. Trimming took 3 bases from V and 1 from J, leaving 10 bases between them. The CDR3 nucleotides are TGTGCCAGCAGCTTCATCCCGGGTTCCTACAATGAGCAGTTCTTC. As protein: CASSFIPGSYNEQFF.

There are many counts of this clonotype. The rearrangement links TRBV7-6 to TRBJ1-1; D possibly corresponds to TRBD1 (6 bases). Germline values: CDR1 SGHVS, CDR2 FNYEAQ. Trimming pared 5 bases from V and 6 bases from J, leaving 13 bases between. The CDR3 has 13 residues. The CDR3 protein is CASSVQGWAEAFF. CDR3 in DNA: TGTGCCAGCAGCGTACAGGGATGGGCTGAAGCTTTCTTT.

A few counts support this clonotype. J is TRBJ2-1 and V is TRBV29-1, with a possible D match to TRBD1 (5 bases). V was clipped by 8 bases and J by 6 bases, with 8 bases between them. This CDR3 is built from 10 residues. From germline, CDR1 is SQVTM and CDR2 ANQGSEA. CDR3 in DNA: TGCAGCACCAGGGCCAATGAGCAGTTCTTC. Its protein is CSTRANEQFF.

Details on this clonotype: Because the CDR3 is missing its conserved closing phenylalanine or tryptophan, this is likely a read error. The gene calls are TRBV4-3 and TRBJ2-7, with 7 bases that match TRBD1. Germline V gives CDR1 LGHNA, CDR2 YSLEER. This CDR3 region has 16 residues. The J segment lost 5 bases and the V segment lost 1 base, leaving 11 bases of the junction unmatched. The CDR3 here is CASSQGRGQAGHEQYS. CDR3 nucleotides: TGCGCCAGCAGCCAAGGCCGTGGACAGGCAGGTCACGAGCAGTACTCC.

The chain joins TRBV24-1 to TRBJ2-2; D ambiguous. The CDR3 spans 14 residues. The V end lost 8 bases, the J end lost 6 bases, and 15 bases lay between the germline ends. Germline lookup yields CDR1 KGHDR and CDR2 SFDVKD. CDR3 DNA sequence: TGTGCCACCAATGCGTCAGTCCTATCCGGGGAGCTGTTTTTT. Translated: CATNASVLSGELFF.